The entry below describes one T cell receptor (beta chain). The data originate from a study of blood T cell repertoires in COVID-19. Whole-study context: The United States, Italy and Spain were the sources of the acute and convalescent COVID-19 samples. Sources were T cells, B-cell-depleted T cells, or PBMCs; the material itself was cDNA or gDNA.

The germline V gene encodes CDR1 SGDLS and CDR2 YYNGEE. The CDR3 is 16 residues long. The V gene end was trimmed by 4 bases and the J gene end by 13 bases; junction bases not matched to a gene: 17. In the authors' workflow: Amplified reference gene primers provided the basis for estimating nucleated cell counts. Using immunoSEQ multiplex PCR, the repertoire was profiled, and TCRdb retains in-frame clones only, with some absent. The V and J calls and the clone size are those of that table, but D and trimming were determined from the DNA. Of approximately 300,000 clones in the sample, around 86% are singletons; the top ten hold 1%.

This rearrangement joins TRBV9 to TRBJ1-6; 7 bases map to TRBD1. What was sequenced was peripheral blood. The TCR originated in a man aged 45-65 years with active or convalescent COVID-19. The CDR3 DNA follows: TGTGCCAGCAGCCCCCGAGCCCAGGGGGTACCACTGCCCCTCCACTTT. Amino acids: CASSPRAQGVPLPLHF. The whole variable domain, filled in from reference TRBV9 and TRBJ1-6, reads DSGVTQTPKHLITATGQRVTLRCSPRSGDLSVYWYQQSLDQGLQFLIQYYNGEERAKGNILERFSAQQFPDLHSELNLSSLELGDSALYFCASSPRAQGVPLPLHFGNGTRLTVT.